These 10 T cell receptor beta chains were sequenced from one sample in a study of CD8 T cells in ankylosing spondylitis. TCRdb recomputed calls from the 5' RACE reads with MiXCR, one row per CDR3 protein. The data contain roughly 220,000 distinct CDR3 sequences, about 10% of them seen just once; the ten biggest clones take up about 20%. The specimen was blood, either unsorted or a sorted T cell fraction (not recorded which). These receptors were taken from a male donor with ankylosing spondylitis or in good health (not recorded which).

This clonotype was counted many times. The V call is TRBV3-1, the J call TRBJ1-5, with 8 bases that match TRBD1. Trimming cost V 1 base and J 0 bases; bases outside gene matches: 8. There are 18 residues in the CDR3. Germline V gives CDR1 LGHDT, CDR2 YNNKEL (reference sequence). Written as DNA, the CDR3 is TGTGCCAGCAGCCAAGCACCCACAGGGGGATATAGCAATCAGCCCCAGCATTTT. Protein: CASSQAPTGGYSNQPQHF.

This clonotype appeared once. This may be a read error: a much more frequent sequence differs by one nucleotide. The chain carries TRBV9 and TRBJ2-3; D uncertain. From germline, CDR1 is SGDLS and CDR2 YYNGEE. The CDR3 spans 17 residues. In nucleotides, the CDR3 is TGTGCCAACAGCGTAGGCCCTGGGGATTACTCCACAGATACGCAGTATTTT. Protein product: CANSVGPGDYSTDTQYF.

The sample holds a few counts of this clonotype. The V call is TRBV2, the J call TRBJ2-2; TRBD1 aligns across 11 bases. The germline V gene encodes CDR1 SNHLY and CDR2 FYNNEI. The CDR3 sequence is 13 residues long. The ends lost 6 bases at V and 6 bases at J; junction bases unmatched: 0. The CDR3 loop reads CASRGQGAGELFF. The CDR3 DNA reads TGTGCCAGCAGGGGACAGGGGGCCGGGGAGCTGTTTTTT.

The chain links TRBV30 to TRBJ2-5; TRBD2 matches at 13 bases. Germline CDR1 and CDR2: GTSNPN and SVGIG (reference sequence). The CDR3 contains 16 residues. The junction had 13 bases not matched to a gene; V was cut back by 2 bases and J by 10 bases. DNA of the CDR3: TGTGCCTGGAGTTCCCCACGACTAGCGGGGGGTCGGGGCCAGTACTTC. It codes for CAWSSPRLAGGRGQYF. Based on the CDR3 plus reference TRBV30 and TRBJ2-5, the full variable domain is SQTIHQWPATLVQPVGSPLSLECTVEGTSNPNLYWYRQAAGRGLQLLFYSVGIGQISSEVPQNLSASRPQDRQFILSSKKLLLSDSGFYLCAWSSPRLAGGRGQYFGPGTRLLVL.

The V call is TRBV28, the J call TRBJ2-3, with TRBD2 matching 12 bases. V lost 1 base and J lost 7; bases outside the gene matches: 9. Germline V gives CDR1 MDHEN, CDR2 SYDVKM. CDR3 length: 17 residues. The DNA of the CDR3 is TGTGCCAGCAGTTTATCGAAACTAGCGGGGGGTTCTAATACGCAGTATTTT. Translation: CASSLSKLAGGSNTQYF.

About this clonotype itself: A much bigger clone sits one base away, suggesting this may be a read error. The chain employs TRBV12-3 or TRBV12-4 and TRBJ2-1; 7 nucleotides align to TRBD2. V was pared by 7 bases and J by 8 bases, with 11 bases of the junction left unmatched. The CDR3 runs 14 residues. CDR3 nucleotides: TGTGCCAGCACTCCGGGACTAACATTGGATGAGCAGTTCTTC. The encoded protein is CASTPGLTLDEQFF.

V and J are TRBV15 and TRBJ2-4; TRBD2 matches 7 bases. V was pared by 0 bases and J by 1 base, with 6 bases of the junction left unmatched. Germline CDR1 is LNHNV and CDR2 is YYDKDF (reference sequence). The CDR3 spans 17 residues. This CDR3 is CATSREGGTGAKNIQYF. The DNA for the CDR3 is TGTGCCACCAGCAGAGAGGGGGGGACGGGGGCCAAAAACATTCAGTACTTC.

At least ten counts were recorded for this clonotype. J is TRBJ1-4 and V is TRBV12-3 or TRBV12-4, with 7 bases aligning to TRBD1. The CDR3 length is 14 residues. The junction had 8 bases not matched to a gene; V was cut back by 5 bases and J by 8 bases. Written as DNA, the CDR3 is TGTGCCAGCAGTAAGGGGGCAGATGGGGAAAAACTGTTTTTT. This sequence encodes CASSKGADGEKLFF.

V and J are TRBV11-1 and TRBJ2-5, with TRBD2 matching 8 bases. The CDR3 totals 17 residues. Trimming at V came to 4 bases and at J to 0 bases, leaving 10 bases not matched to a gene. Looked up from germline, CDR1 is SGHAT and CDR2 is FQDESV (reference sequence). The CDR3 region is CASSYIGGGLYQETQYF. Written as DNA, the CDR3 is TGTGCCAGCAGCTACATCGGGGGGGGGCTGTACCAAGAGACCCAGTACTTC. Filled out from reference TRBV11-1 and TRBJ2-5, the complete variable domain reads EAEVAQSPRYKITEKSQAVAFWCDPISGHATLYWYRQILGQGPELLVQFQDESVVDDSQLPKDRFSAERLKGVDSTLKIQPAELGDSAMYLCASSYIGGGLYQETQYFGPGTRLLVL.

Notes on this clonotype: A much larger clone differs by one base, so this may be a read error. This chain uses TRBV6-1 with TRBJ1-4; possibly TRBD1 for D (6 bases). Germline assignment: CDR1 MNHNS and CDR2 SASEGT. The CDR3 spans 14 residues. The CDR3 nucleotides read TGTGCCATCAGTGGAGGGGGTTCTAATGAAAAACTGTTTTTT. This sequence encodes CAISGGGSNEKLFF.